The 8 T cell receptor beta chains below were found in one sample sequenced in a study of blood T cell repertoires in COVID-19. Clones were read by immunoSEQ multiplex PCR, and TCRdb kept only the in-frame ones, dropping some. The sample holds hundreds of thousands of clones, approximately 90% seen once. Sequenced material: PBMCs or T cells enriched from blood (not recorded which). Every receptor here comes from a woman aged 18-29 years with acute COVID-19.

The chain has TRBV5-5 and TRBJ2-3; 9 bases fit TRBD2. CDR1 is SGHKS, CDR2 YYEKEE, per germline (reference sequence). Trimming cost V 3 bases and J 4 bases; bases outside gene matches: 3. This CDR3 comprises 14 residues. CDR3 bases: TGTGCCAGCAGCTCATGGACTAGCGCAGATACGCAGTATTTT. Translated, it gives CASSSWTSADTQYF.

CDR3: CASSETAWLETQYF. In DNA form, the CDR3 reads TGTGCCAGCAGTGAAACTGCTTGGTTAGAGACCCAGTACTTC. This chain connects TRBV6-1 to TRBJ2-5; D uncertain. This CDR3 contains 14 residues. Germline V CDR1 and CDR2: MNHNS, SASEGT. V lost 2 bases, J lost 4 bases, and 11 bases lay in between.

The CDR3 coding sequence is TGTGCCAGCAGTTACGCAGGAGGTAACTACGAGCAGTACTTC. Amino acids: CASSYAGGNYEQYF. The genes are TRBV6-5 and TRBJ2-7; possibly TRBD2 for D (5 bases). The CDR3 is 14 amino acids. V gave up 2 bases and J gave up 3 bases, with 11 bases separating them. Germline CDR1 is MNHEY and CDR2 is SVGAGI.

This chain links TRBV9 with TRBJ2-1; 8 nucleotides align to TRBD2. Germline V gene sequence: CDR1 SGDLS, CDR2 YYNGEE. CDR3 length: 15 amino acids. Trimming removed 3 bases from V and 7 bases from J; junction bases left unmatched: 9. CDR3 bases: TGTGCCAGCAGCGGTAGCGGCCGCGGGGGGAATGAGCAGTTCTTC. It yields the protein CASSGSGRGGNEQFF.

This clone has a handful of counts. This chain links TRBV18 with TRBJ2-7; 7 bases are shared with TRBD1. The CDR3 is 16 amino acids. V was clipped by 2 bases and J by 0 bases; unmatched bases: 7. CDR1 is KGHSH, CDR2 LQKENI, per germline. The CDR3 is CASSPGQVGDSYEQYF. The CDR3 coding sequence is TGTGCCAGCTCACCAGGACAGGTTGGGGACTCCTACGAGCAGTACTTC.

The chain carries TRBV5-1 and TRBJ1-3; the D gene is possibly TRBD1 (5 bases). The CDR3 has 14 amino acids. Between the trimmed V and J ends, which lost 4 bases and 0 bases, there was a span of 8 bases. Germline values: CDR1 SGHRS, CDR2 YFSETQ. CDR3 nucleotide sequence: TGCGCCAGCAGCGGGGGGAACTCTGGAAACACCATATATTTT. Translating gives CASSGGNSGNTIYF.

J is TRBJ1-6 and V is TRBV5-1; no definite D call. Looked up from germline, CDR1 is SGHRS and CDR2 is YFSETQ. The CDR3 runs to 13 residues. V was clipped by 1 base and J by 9 bases, with 8 bases between them. The CDR3 DNA follows: TGCGCCAGCAGCTTGCAGGCGAGTTCACCCCTCCACTTT. Protein product: CASSLQASSPLHF. The full variable domain, with the rest looked up from reference TRBV5-1 and TRBJ1-6, is KAGVTQTPRYLIKTRGQQVTLSCSPISGHRSVSWYQQTPGQGLQFLFEYFSETQRNKGNFPGRFSGRQFSNSRSEMNVSTLELGDSALYLCASSLQASSPLHFGNGTRLTVT.

This clone has a handful of counts. This chain links TRBV7-8 with TRBJ1-2; a possible D gene is TRBD1 (5 bases). CDR3 size: 15 residues. V was trimmed by 5 bases and J by 4 bases, leaving 17 bases between them. The germline V gene has CDR1 SGHVS and CDR2 FQNEAQ. The CDR3 DNA is TGTGCCAGCAGCACAAGGGCAGGGAGGGGCTATGGCTACACCTTC. Its protein is CASSTRAGRGYGYTF.